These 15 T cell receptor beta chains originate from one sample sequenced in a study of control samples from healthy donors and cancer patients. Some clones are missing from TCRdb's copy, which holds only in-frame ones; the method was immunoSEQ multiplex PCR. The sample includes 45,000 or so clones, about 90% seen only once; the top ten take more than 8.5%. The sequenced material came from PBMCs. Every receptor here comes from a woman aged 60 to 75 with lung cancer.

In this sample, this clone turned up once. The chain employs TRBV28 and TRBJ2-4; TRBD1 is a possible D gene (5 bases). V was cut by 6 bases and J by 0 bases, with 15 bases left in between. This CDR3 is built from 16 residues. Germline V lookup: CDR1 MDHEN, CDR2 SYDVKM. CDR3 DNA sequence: TGTGCCAGCAGGACCCTTGGGGCCCTAGCCAAAAACATTCAGTACTTC. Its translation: CASRTLGALAKNIQYF.

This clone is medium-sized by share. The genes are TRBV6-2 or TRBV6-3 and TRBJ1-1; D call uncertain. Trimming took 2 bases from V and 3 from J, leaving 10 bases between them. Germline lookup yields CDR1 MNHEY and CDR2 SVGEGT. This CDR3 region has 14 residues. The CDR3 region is CASSYRGFDTEAFF. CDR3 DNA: TGTGCCAGCAGTTACCGAGGGTTCGACACTGAAGCTTTCTTT.

The DNA for the CDR3 is TGCGCCAGCAGCTTGGAAGGTCGCACCCTCTACGAGCAGTACTTC. Translating gives CASSLEGRTLYEQYF. The chain joins TRBV5-1 to TRBJ2-7; D is unclear. The CDR3 length is 15 residues. Germline-derived CDR1 and CDR2 are SGHRS and YFSETQ. Trimming took 0 bases from V and 3 from J, leaving 13 bases between them. Variable domain in full (rest from reference TRBV5-1 and TRBJ2-7): KAGVTQTPRYLIKTRGQQVTLSCSPISGHRSVSWYQQTPGQGLQFLFEYFSETQRNKGNFPGRFSGRQFSNSRSEMNVSTLELGDSALYLCASSLEGRTLYEQYFGPGTRLTVT.

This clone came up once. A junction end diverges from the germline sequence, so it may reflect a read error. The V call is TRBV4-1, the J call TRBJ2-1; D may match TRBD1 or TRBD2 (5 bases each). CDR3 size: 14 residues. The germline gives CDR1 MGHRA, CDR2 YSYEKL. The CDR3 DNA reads TGCGCCACCAGCCGACGGGACGGGTACAATGAGCAGTTCTTC. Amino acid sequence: CATSRRDGYNEQFF.

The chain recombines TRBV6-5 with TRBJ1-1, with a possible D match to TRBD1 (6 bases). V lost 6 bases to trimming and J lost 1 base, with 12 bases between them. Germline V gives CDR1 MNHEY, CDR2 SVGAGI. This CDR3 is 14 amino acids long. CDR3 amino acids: CASSPRTANTEAFF. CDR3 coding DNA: TGTGCCAGCAGCCCGAGGACAGCGAACACTGAAGCTTTCTTT.

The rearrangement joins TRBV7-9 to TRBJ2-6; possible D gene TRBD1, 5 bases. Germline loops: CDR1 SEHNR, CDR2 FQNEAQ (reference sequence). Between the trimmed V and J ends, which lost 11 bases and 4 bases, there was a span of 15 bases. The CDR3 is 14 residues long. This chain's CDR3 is CAGVWGEGANVLTF. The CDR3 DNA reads TGTGCCGGGGTATGGGGCGAGGGGGCCAACGTCCTGACTTTC.

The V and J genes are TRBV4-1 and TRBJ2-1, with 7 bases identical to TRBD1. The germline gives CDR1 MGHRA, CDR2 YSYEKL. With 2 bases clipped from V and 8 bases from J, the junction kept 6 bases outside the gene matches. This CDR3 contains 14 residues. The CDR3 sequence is CASSQLLQGHEQFF. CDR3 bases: TGCGCCAGCAGCCAACTCTTACAGGGGCATGAGCAGTTCTTC.

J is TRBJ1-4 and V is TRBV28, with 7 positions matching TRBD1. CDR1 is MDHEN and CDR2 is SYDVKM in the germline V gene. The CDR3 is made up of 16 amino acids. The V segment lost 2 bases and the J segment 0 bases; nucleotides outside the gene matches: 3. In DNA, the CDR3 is TGTGCCAGCAGTTTACACAGGGGTGCAACTAATGAAAAACTGTTTTTT. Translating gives CASSLHRGATNEKLFF.

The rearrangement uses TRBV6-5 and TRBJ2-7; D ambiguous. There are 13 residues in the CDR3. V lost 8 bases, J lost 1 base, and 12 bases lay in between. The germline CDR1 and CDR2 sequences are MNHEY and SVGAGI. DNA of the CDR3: TGTGCCAGCCTCCCGACGATTTCCTACGAGCAGTACTTC. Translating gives CASLPTISYEQYF.

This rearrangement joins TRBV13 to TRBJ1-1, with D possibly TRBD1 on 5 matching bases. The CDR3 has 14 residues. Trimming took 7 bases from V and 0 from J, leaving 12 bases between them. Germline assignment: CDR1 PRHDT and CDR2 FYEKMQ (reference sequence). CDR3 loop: CASTYRGVNTEAFF. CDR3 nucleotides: TGTGCCAGCACCTACCGGGGGGTGAACACTGAAGCTTTCTTT.

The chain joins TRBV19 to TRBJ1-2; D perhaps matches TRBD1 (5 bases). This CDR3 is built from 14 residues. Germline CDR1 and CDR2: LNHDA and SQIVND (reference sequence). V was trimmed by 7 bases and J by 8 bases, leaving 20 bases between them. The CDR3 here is CASTPSGGMGGYTF. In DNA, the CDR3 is TGTGCCAGTACCCCGTCCGGGGGAATGGGCGGCTACACCTTC.

The DNA for the CDR3 is TGCGCCAGCAGCTTGGGACTTCAAGGGCCCCTCCACTTT. Protein product: CASSLGLQGPLHF. This chain joins TRBV5-1 and TRBJ1-6; D uncertain. The germline V gene has CDR1 SGHRS and CDR2 YFSETQ. V was pared by 0 bases and J by 13 bases, with 11 bases between. There are 13 residues in the CDR3.

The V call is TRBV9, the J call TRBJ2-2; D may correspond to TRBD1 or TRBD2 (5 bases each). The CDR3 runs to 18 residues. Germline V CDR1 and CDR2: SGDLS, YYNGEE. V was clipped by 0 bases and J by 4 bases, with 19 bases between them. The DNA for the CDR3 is TGTGCCAGCAGCGTAGGAGCGACGGGACCCTTGGGCACCGGGGAGCTGTTTTTT. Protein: CASSVGATGPLGTGELFF.

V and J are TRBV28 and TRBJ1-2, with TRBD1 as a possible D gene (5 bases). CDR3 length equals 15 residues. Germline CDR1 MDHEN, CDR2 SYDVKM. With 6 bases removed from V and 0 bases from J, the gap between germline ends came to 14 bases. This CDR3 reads CASRVTGTSNYGYTF. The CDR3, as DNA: TGTGCCAGCAGGGTAACAGGCACCTCTAACTATGGCTACACCTTC.

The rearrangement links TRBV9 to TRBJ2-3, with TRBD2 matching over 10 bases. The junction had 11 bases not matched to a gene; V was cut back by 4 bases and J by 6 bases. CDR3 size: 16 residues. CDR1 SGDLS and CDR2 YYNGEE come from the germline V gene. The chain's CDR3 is CASSPESGLAMDTQYF. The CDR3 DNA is TGTGCCAGCAGCCCCGAGTCGGGACTAGCGATGGATACGCAGTATTTT.